What follows are 25 T cell receptor beta chains derived from one specimen sequenced in a study of beta chain features in type 1 diabetes. Study outcomes and limitations: Moderately but significantly shorter TCRB CDR3s were found in Type 1 diabetes patients in all four CD4+ subsets.

No antigens are known for them. The isolated RNA, all of it, was reverse transcribed, so expressed TCRB transcripts were what got sequenced. Data came from immunoSEQ multiplex PCR; TCRdb stores just in-frame clones and leaves some out. Counted here are about 660,000 clones, about 14% occurring once; the ten biggest clones make up 0.035% to 0.045%. What was sequenced was naive CD4+ T cells from blood. These receptors all come from a man aged 18 to 30 with type 1 diabetes.

This sequence joins TRBV4-2 and TRBJ2-5, with D possibly matching TRBD2 (6 bases). V shed 1 base and J shed 5 bases, with 11 bases lying between them. This CDR3 has 14 residues. CDR1 LGHNA and CDR2 YNFKEQ come from the germline V gene. The CDR3 sequence: CASSQGTSWETQYF. The CDR3 region has the DNA TGTGCCAGCAGCCAAGGAACTAGCTGGGAGACCCAGTACTTC.

This clone was detected only a few times. The rearrangement uses TRBV19 and TRBJ2-3; no clear D. The CDR3 is 17 amino acids. Germline V gives CDR1 LNHDA, CDR2 SQIVND (reference sequence). Deletions cut 6 bases from V and 0 bases from J, with 19 bases between. CDR3: CASSSLGLKVSTDTQYF. CDR3 nucleotide sequence: TGTGCCAGTAGCTCACTGGGGTTGAAGGTGAGCACAGATACGCAGTATTTT.

This chain links TRBV5-1 with TRBJ2-1; TRBD2 matches at 7 bases. V lost 1 base, J lost 3 bases, and 4 bases stayed unmatched. The CDR3 spans 15 residues. Germline V CDR1 and CDR2: SGHRS, YFSETQ. Here the CDR3 reads CASSLSGTYYNEQFF. CDR3 coding DNA: TGCGCCAGCAGCTTGAGCGGGACCTACTACAATGAGCAGTTCTTC.

The V gene is TRBV7-9, the J gene TRBJ2-1, with 11 bases fitting TRBD2. CDR1 and CDR2 from the germline V gene are SEHNR and FQNEAQ (reference sequence). The CDR3 has 15 amino acids. The V and J ends lost 4 bases and 7 bases, in that order; junction bases with no gene match: 6. CDR3: CASSSPASGRNEQFF. In DNA, the CDR3 is TGTGCCAGCAGCTCCCCGGCTAGCGGGAGGAATGAGCAGTTCTTC.

The J gene is TRBJ2-3, the V gene TRBV7-2; no reliable D call. CDR1 is SGHTA, CDR2 FQGNSA, per germline. V gave up 3 bases and J gave up 4 bases, with 5 bases separating them. This CDR3 is built from 12 residues. The CDR3 is CASSFLADTQYF. The CDR3 DNA is TGTGCCAGCAGCTTTCTAGCAGATACGCAGTATTTT.

This clone was observed a few times. The genes are TRBV28 and TRBJ1-5; D call uncertain. The CDR3 spans 15 residues. V dropped 2 bases and J dropped 8 bases, with 16 bases sitting between them. Germline V gives CDR1 MDHEN, CDR2 SYDVKM. In DNA, the CDR3 is TGTGCCAGCAGTTTAAGGCCCACCGAGACGAAGCCCCAGCATTTT. Its translation: CASSLRPTETKPQHF.

This clone was seen a few times. The chain recombines TRBV2 with TRBJ2-3; 12 bases agree with TRBD2. Germline V gene sequence: CDR1 SNHLY, CDR2 FYNNEI. With 6 bases clipped from V and 0 bases from J, the junction kept 4 bases outside the gene matches. The CDR3 covers 16 residues. The CDR3 region has the DNA TGTGCCAGCAGAGTGGGGACTAGCGGGAGCACAGATACGCAGTATTTT. It encodes CASRVGTSGSTDTQYF.

This clone was seen more than once but under ten times. This rearrangement joins TRBV9 to TRBJ2-7; the D is unclear. This CDR3 is built from 16 residues. Trimming left V 5 bases short and J 2 bases short, with 20 bases between. Germline V gene lookup returns CDR1 SGDLS and CDR2 YYNGEE. CDR3 DNA sequence: TGTGCCAGCAGTGCAAGTAGTGGCAGGACCCCCTACGAGCAGTACTTC. This encodes CASSASSGRTPYEQYF.

The chain has TRBV7-2 and TRBJ2-3; D could derive from TRBD1 or TRBD2 (6 bases each). V gave up 4 bases and J gave up 4 bases, with 9 bases separating them. The germline V gene encodes CDR1 SGHTA and CDR2 FQGNSA. This CDR3 spans 13 amino acids. The CDR3 region is CASSWGAPDTQYF. CDR3 sequence (DNA): TGTGCCAGCAGCTGGGGGGCCCCAGATACGCAGTATTTT.

V gene TRBV2 combines with J gene TRBJ1-1; D is unresolved. Germline CDR1 and CDR2: SNHLY and FYNNEI. Between the trimmed V and J ends, which lost 3 bases and 6 bases, there was a span of 14 bases. This CDR3 spans 14 amino acids. The CDR3 loop is CASSDRTGRPEAFF. The CDR3 DNA reads TGTGCCAGCAGTGATAGGACGGGTCGGCCTGAAGCTTTCTTT. Drawing the rest from reference TRBV2 and TRBJ1-1, the complete variable domain is EPEVTQTPSHQVTQMGQEVILRCVPISNHLYFYWYRQILGQKVEFLVSFYNNEISEKSEIFDDQFSVERPDGSNFTLKIRSTKLEDSAMYFCASSDRTGRPEAFFGQGTRLTVV.

This clone was picked up a small number of times. The chain has TRBV6-6 and TRBJ1-3; D is possibly TRBD1 (5 bases). Per germline, CDR1 MNHNY and CDR2 SVGAGI (reference sequence). V shed 8 bases and J shed 7 bases, with 15 bases lying between them. The CDR3 is 13 amino acids. CDR3 DNA sequence: TGTGCCAGCTCGGGTGAGGGGATGAACACCATATATTTT. Residues: CASSGEGMNTIYF.

The genes are TRBV27 and TRBJ1-5; 10 bases are shared with TRBD1. J gave up 9 bases and V 5 bases, and 10 bases lay outside the gene matches. Germline V gene lookup returns CDR1 MNHEY and CDR2 SMNVEV (reference sequence). The CDR3 covers 15 residues. CDR3 DNA: TGTGCCAGCAGTCCCGGGACAGGGGCCTCAGTGCCCCAGCATTTT. Protein: CASSPGTGASVPQHF.

This clone was detected a few times. This chain joins TRBV29-1 and TRBJ1-2; D is unresolved. From germline, CDR1 is SQVTM and CDR2 ANQGSEA. This CDR3 has 12 residues. V was pared by 4 bases and J by 1 base, with 7 bases between. CDR3 nucleotide sequence: TGCAGCGTTGCATGGGGTAACTATGGCTACACCTTC. Translating gives CSVAWGNYGYTF.

A few counts support this clone. The gene calls are TRBV12-5 and TRBJ1-2; TRBD1 is a possible D gene (5 bases). CDR3 size: 14 residues. Trimming stripped 7 bases from V and 6 bases from J, with 18 bases between. Germline V gives CDR1 LGHNT, CDR2 FRNRAP. CDR3 bases: TGTGCTAGTGTTCTCAACTCCGGGACTGATGGCTACACCTTC. This gives the protein CASVLNSGTDGYTF.

This clone came up a few times. V and J are TRBV4-3 and TRBJ1-5; D ambiguous. Germline CDR1 reads LGHNA; CDR2 reads YSLEER. V lost 0 bases and J 6 bases, leaving 9 bases between the germline ends. The CDR3 loop spans 14 amino acids. As DNA, the CDR3 is TGCGCCAGCAGCCAAGATTCGTCAGCTCAGCCCCAGCATTTT. Amino acids: CASSQDSSAQPQHF.

This clone has just a few counts. V and J are TRBV29-1 and TRBJ1-4; possible D gene TRBD1, 5 bases. Germline values: CDR1 SQVTM, CDR2 ANQGSEA. Trimming left V 7 bases short and J 8 bases short, with 14 bases between. The CDR3 is made up of 12 amino acids. The CDR3 nucleotides read TGCAGCGCCCGGGGCTTCCCCGAAAAACTGTTTTTT. Amino acid sequence: CSARGFPEKLFF. Full variable domain (outside the CDR3, taken from reference TRBV29-1 and TRBJ1-4): SAVISQKPSRDICQRGTSLTIQCQVDSQVTMMFWYRQQPGQSLTLIATANQGSEATYESGFVIDKFPISRPNLTFSTLTVSNMSPEDSSIYLCSARGFPEKLFFGSGTQLSVL.

There are a few counts of this clone. The gene calls are TRBV15 and TRBJ2-1; 7 bases fit TRBD2. CDR1 is LNHNV, CDR2 YYDKDF, per germline (reference sequence). The CDR3 sequence is 16 residues long. V lost 1 base and J lost 3; bases outside the gene matches: 6. The CDR3 spells CATSRVATSSYNEQFF. The CDR3 DNA reads TGTGCCACCAGCAGAGTTGCGACTAGCAGCTACAATGAGCAGTTCTTC.

The table lists this clone with a few counts. V and J are TRBV6-5 and TRBJ2-5; no clear D gene. Trimming stripped 6 bases from V and 9 bases from J, with 20 bases between. The CDR3 has 14 residues. Germline V gene lookup returns CDR1 MNHEY and CDR2 SVGAGI. This CDR3 reads CASSEQPTPTAQYF. The DNA for the CDR3 is TGTGCCAGCAGCGAACAACCGACACCTACGGCCCAGTACTTC.

This chain connects TRBV4-1 to TRBJ2-7; D could derive from TRBD1 or TRBD2 (5 bases each). V lost 1 base and J 0 bases, leaving 16 bases between the germline ends. The CDR3 totals 17 residues. Per germline, CDR1 MGHRA and CDR2 YSYEKL. This CDR3 reads CASSQVPGTVSSYEQYF. CDR3 coding DNA: TGCGCCAGCAGCCAAGTGCCCGGGACGGTTAGCTCCTACGAGCAGTACTTC.

This clone has only a few counts. The J gene is TRBJ1-2, the V gene TRBV29-1; D gene unclear. Germline V lookup: CDR1 SQVTM, CDR2 ANQGSEA. The CDR3 is 12 amino acids. Deletions cut 4 bases from V and 8 bases from J, with 14 bases between. The CDR3 bases are TGCAGCGTTGGGACCGGGGTGAGCGGCTACACCTTC. Protein: CSVGTGVSGYTF.

The sample holds one count of this clone. The chain is built from TRBV9 and TRBJ1-2; D possibly corresponds to TRBD1 (5 bases). Germline loops: CDR1 SGDLS, CDR2 YYNGEE. The CDR3 sequence is 14 residues long. V was clipped by 0 bases and J by 1 base, with 7 bases between them. The DNA for the CDR3 is TGTGCCAGCAGCGTAGCAGGGCGTAACTATGGCTACACCTTC. Residues: CASSVAGRNYGYTF.

This clone was detected a few times. The chain employs TRBV11-2 and TRBJ1-2; no clear D gene. Germline V CDR1 and CDR2: SGHAT, FQNNGV. The CDR3 covers 13 residues. With 5 bases removed from V and 2 bases from J, the gap between germline ends came to 9 bases. Here the CDR3 DNA reads TGTGCCAGCAGCCGGGGAAGGAACTATGGCTACACCTTC. The encoded protein is CASSRGRNYGYTF.

On this clone itself: No DNA is shown, since the ends of the CDR3 on it are uncertain; the CDR3 is the one TCRdb lists. The chain links TRBV28 to TRBJ1-4; TRBD1 is the table's D call and was not checked against the DNA. With termini counted, the CDR3 has 16 amino acids. Per the germline V gene, CDR1 is MDHEN and CDR2 is SYDVKM. This CDR3 is CASSSSAAGGYEKLFF.

The chain is built from TRBV4-1 and TRBJ1-5; 12 bases are a match to TRBD1. This CDR3 has 16 residues. Germline V gene data show CDR1 as MGHRA and CDR2 as YSYEKL. V lost 0 bases, J lost 5 bases, and 2 bases stayed unmatched. The CDR3 DNA sequence: TGCGCCAGCAGCCAAGATGGGACAGGGGGCTATCAGCCCCAGCATTTT. This codes for CASSQDGTGGYQPQHF.

The V and J genes are TRBV7-2 and TRBJ2-5; no definite D call. V was pared by 2 bases and J by 1 base, with 8 bases between. The CDR3 has 14 residues. The germline gives CDR1 SGHTA, CDR2 FQGNSA. This CDR3 is CASSLKYAQETQYF. The CDR3 DNA reads as TGTGCCAGCAGCTTAAAATATGCCCAAGAGACCCAGTACTTC.